This T cell receptor (beta chain) was found in a study of metastatic and nonmetastatic thyroid tumors. Study background: Repertoire comparison spanned blood and tumor or nodule tissue of malignant and benign thyroid patients. Study results and caveats: Significantly greater TCR beta diversity was reportedly found in malignant thyroid tumors than in benign nodules (in blood and tumor).

In the original analysis: CDR3 was compared across clinicopathological groups, and the resulting differences were used to build a distant-metastasis classifier for papillary thyroid cancer. TCRdb used MiXCR to call clones anew from the PCR reads. What appears here as the V and J calls and clone size reflects TCRdb's work, not the paper's. This table has tens of thousands of clones, 16% appearing once. No treatment of any kind had been given to any patient before thyroid surgery. V gave up 5 bases and J gave up 3 bases; unmatched junction bases: 2. The CDR3 loop spans 12 amino acids. Per germline, CDR1 DFQATT and CDR2 SNEGSKA (reference sequence). Note on this clone: Antigen: not known.

Input material: blood. The receptor's source is a male donor with papillary thyroid cancer or a benign thyroid nodule (not recorded which). Some clones in this sample may be carry-over from other donors' samples. The chain couples TRBV20-1 to TRBJ2-5, with 8 bases matching TRBD1. For the CDR3, the DNA is TGCAGTGCTGACAGGGGAGAAGAGACCCAGTACTTC. This codes for CSADRGEETQYF.